This T cell receptor (beta chain) was sequenced in a study of T-cell memory formation after mild COVID-19. Study outcomes and limitations: From day 15 to 85, contracting clones were balanced between CD4 and CD8, whereas later expanders leaned toward CD4+. Confirmation was lacking for SARS-CoV-2 specificity of second-wave clones that peaked on day 37.

Libraries for TCRalpha and TCRbeta carried sample barcodes and unique molecular identifiers via 5'RACE. TCRdb reanalysed the 5' RACE reads using MiXCR and keeps one entry per CDR3 protein. The sample shows just over 350,000 distinct CDR3 sequences, 14% of them seen only once. With V trimmed by 3 bases and J by 1 base, 2 bases remained unmatched. This CDR3 contains 15 residues. CDR1 is KGHSH, CDR2 LQKENI, per germline. This clonotype was seen a handful of times. No antigen is known for it. The chain has TRBV18 and TRBJ2-7; 11 bases agree with TRBD1. The TCR comes from a man aged 18 to 30 who had mild COVID-19 (a few samples of this study predate the infection). Cell type and time point are not known. The sequenced sample consisted of PBMCs or a T cell subset sorted from them (not recorded which). CDR3 in amino acids: CASSPGTGGSYEQYF. DNA of the CDR3: TGTGCCAGCTCACCTGGGACAGGGGGTTCCTACGAGCAGTACTTC.